The source of this TCR beta chain is a study of T cells in Graves' hyperthyroidism and ophthalmopathy. Study-level results: In the blood, most expanded thyroid clonotypes above 0.001 appeared as well.

The definition of stable Graves' hyperthyroidism was no ophthalmopathy progression within 18 months. Newly diagnosed hyperthyroidism, duration under 2 months, in patients aged 18 to 65. Uncontrolled infection, other autoimmune disease, pregnancy or lactation led to exclusion. Amplification of TCR beta CDR3 regions used RNA as the template. First-round RT-PCR with HTBI primers amplified the TCR CDR3 region. TCRdb called the multiplex PCR reads again in MiXCR, with one record for every CDR3 protein. The sample holds under 350,000 distinct CDR3 sequences; 18% are singletons and the top ten take roughly 49%. CDR3 length equals 11 residues. V was pared by 7 bases and J by 5 bases, with 8 bases between. Ten or more counts support this clonotype. What it binds is unknown.

This chain connects TRBV12-3 or TRBV12-4 to TRBJ1-2; D remains unclear. This receptor was obtained from a woman between 45 and 60 years old with Graves' hyperthyroidism. Input material: blood. CDR3 amino acids: CASTIGYGYTF. The DNA for the CDR3 is TGTGCCAGCACCATAGGGTATGGCTACACCTTC.